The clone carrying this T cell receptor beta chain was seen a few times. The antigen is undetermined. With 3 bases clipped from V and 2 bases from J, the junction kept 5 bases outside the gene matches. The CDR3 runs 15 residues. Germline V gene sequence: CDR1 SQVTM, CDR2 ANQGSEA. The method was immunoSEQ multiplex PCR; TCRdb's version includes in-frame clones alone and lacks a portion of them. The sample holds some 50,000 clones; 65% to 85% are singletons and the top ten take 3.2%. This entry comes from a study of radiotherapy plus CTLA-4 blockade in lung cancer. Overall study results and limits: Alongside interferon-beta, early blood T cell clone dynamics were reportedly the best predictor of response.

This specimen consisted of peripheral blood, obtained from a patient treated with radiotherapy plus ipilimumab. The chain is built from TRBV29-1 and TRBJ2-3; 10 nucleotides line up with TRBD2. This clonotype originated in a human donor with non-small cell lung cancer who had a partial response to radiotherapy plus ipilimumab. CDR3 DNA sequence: TGCAGCGTTGATAGCGGGGGGCGAAACACAGATACGCAGTATTTT. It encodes CSVDSGGRNTDTQYF.